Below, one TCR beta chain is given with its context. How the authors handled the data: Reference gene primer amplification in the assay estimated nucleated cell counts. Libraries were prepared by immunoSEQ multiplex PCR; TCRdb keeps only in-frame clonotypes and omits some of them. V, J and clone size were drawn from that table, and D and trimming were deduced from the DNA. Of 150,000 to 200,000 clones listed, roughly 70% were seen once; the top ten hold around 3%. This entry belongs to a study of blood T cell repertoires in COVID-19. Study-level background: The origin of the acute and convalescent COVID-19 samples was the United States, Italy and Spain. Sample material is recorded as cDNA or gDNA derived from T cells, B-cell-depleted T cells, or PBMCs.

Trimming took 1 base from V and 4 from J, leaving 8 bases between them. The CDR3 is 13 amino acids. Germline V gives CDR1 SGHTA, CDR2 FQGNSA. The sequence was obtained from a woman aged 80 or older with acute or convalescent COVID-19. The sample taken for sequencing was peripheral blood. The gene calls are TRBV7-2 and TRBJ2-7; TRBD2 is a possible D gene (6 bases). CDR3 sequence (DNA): TGTGCCAGCAGCTTAGAGGAGGGGTACGAGCAGTACTTC. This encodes CASSLEEGYEQYF.